Each of the 21 T cell receptor beta chains below was sequenced from the same sample in a study of shared clonotypes between healthy human individuals. Naive CD8 isolation took CD45RO-negative cells positively selected for CCR7 and excluded terminally differentiated effector memory CD45RA+ cells. Profiling relied on immunoSEQ multiplex PCR, and the TCRdb table lists in-frame clones only, not all of them. This sample has roughly 810,000 clones, with about 96% found just once. Sequenced sample: naive CD8+ T cells sorted from blood. The origin of the receptors is a man in his thirties or forties in good health.

The V gene is TRBV6-6, the J gene TRBJ1-5; TRBD1 agrees at 8 bases. The CDR3 covers 15 residues. With V trimmed by 2 bases and J by 6 bases, 6 bases remained unmatched. CDR1 and CDR2 (germline): MNHNY, SVGAGI (reference sequence). CDR3 in DNA: TGTGCCAGCAGTTACCGGGACAGGTTCGGTCAGCCCCAGCATTTT. Its translation: CASSYRDRFGQPQHF.

The genes are TRBV29-1 and TRBJ2-7; 9 nucleotides align to TRBD1. CDR1 SQVTM and CDR2 ANQGSEA come from the germline V gene. CDR3 length: 15 residues. V lost 4 bases, J lost 5 bases, and 12 bases stayed unmatched. The CDR3, as DNA: TGCAGCGTTGTTGTCATGGGGGACAGGGTTGACGAGCAGTACTTC. Protein sequence: CSVVVMGDRVDEQYF.

The rearrangement links TRBV7-6 to TRBJ2-4; maybe TRBD2 (5 bases). The CDR3 loop spans 16 amino acids. Per germline, CDR1 SGHVS and CDR2 FNYEAQ. Trimming removed 2 bases at V and 0 bases at J, with 11 bases between. As DNA, the CDR3 is TGTGCCAGCAGCTTACGCAGCGGACTAGCCAAAAACATTCAGTACTTC. It specifies CASSLRSGLAKNIQYF.

This chain uses TRBV2 with TRBJ1-1; D remains unclear. In germline, CDR1 is SNHLY, CDR2 FYNNEI. The CDR3 is 13 amino acids. Trimming cost V 2 bases and J 5 bases, with 9 bases left between them. The CDR3 nucleotides read TGTGCCAGCAGTGAACTGGGGAGTACTGAAGCTTTCTTT. Residues: CASSELGSTEAFF.

The chain combines TRBV6-5 with TRBJ2-5; D gene unclear. Trimming removed 10 bases at V and 2 bases at J, with 14 bases between. Germline V lookup: CDR1 MNHEY, CDR2 SVGAGI. The CDR3 extends over 13 amino acids. CDR3 residues: CATTPQNQETQYF. DNA of the CDR3: TGTGCCACGACTCCTCAAAATCAAGAGACCCAGTACTTC.

Note on this clone: Other DNA sequences in this sample translate to the same CDR3. The chain recombines TRBV5-6 with TRBJ2-7; 11 nucleotides match TRBD1. Germline CDR1 is SGHDT and CDR2 is YYEEEE. This CDR3 contains 14 residues. The V and J ends lost 4 bases and 7 bases, in that order; junction bases with no gene match: 7. The CDR3 bases are TGTGCCAGCAGCCCAGGACAGGGGGCGTATGAGCAGTACTTC. Translation: CASSPGQGAYEQYF.

This chain links TRBV10-3 with TRBJ2-7; 7 bases agree with TRBD1. The CDR3 extends over 16 amino acids. Trimming removed 8 bases from V and 2 bases from J; junction bases left unmatched: 15. CDR1 and CDR2 from the germline V gene are ENHRY and SYGVKD. CDR3 DNA: TGTGCCATCGGCAATAAAGCGACAGGGCCAACCTACGAGCAGTACTTC. This gives the protein CAIGNKATGPTYEQYF.

CDR3 protein: CASSQDRGREDGYTF. The CDR3 DNA follows: TGCGCCAGCAGCCAAGACAGGGGGCGAGAGGATGGCTACACCTTC. This chain links TRBV4-3 with TRBJ1-2; 8 bases agree with TRBD1. CDR1 and CDR2 (germline): LGHNA, YSLEER. This CDR3 has 15 residues. V lost 0 bases and J lost 6; bases outside the gene matches: 6.

The V call is TRBV7-6, the J call TRBJ2-3; no reliable D call. Germline CDR1 SGHVS, CDR2 FNYEAQ. V was clipped by 1 base and J by 4 bases, with 15 bases between them. This CDR3 comprises 16 residues. In nucleotides, the CDR3 is TGTGCCAGCAGCTTAGATATGCCCCCAGGCGCAGATACGCAGTATTTT. The encoded protein is CASSLDMPPGADTQYF.

The genes are TRBV9 and TRBJ2-3; the match to TRBD1 covers 8 bases. Trimming took 3 bases from V and 0 from J; bases not matched to a gene: 6. Germline V gene sequence: CDR1 SGDLS, CDR2 YYNGEE. The CDR3 contains 16 residues. DNA of the CDR3: TGTGCCAGCAGCGGGAGACAGGGGACTAGCACAGATACGCAGTATTTT. Amino acids: CASSGRQGTSTDTQYF.

This sequence joins TRBV13 and TRBJ1-4; D unclear. In germline, CDR1 is PRHDT, CDR2 FYEKMQ (reference sequence). The length of the CDR3 is 11 residues. V lost 0 bases and J lost 8, with 1 base in between. The DNA of the CDR3 is TGTGCCAGCAGCTTAGGCGAAAAACTGTTTTTT. Translating gives CASSLGEKLFF.

The chain carries TRBV15 and TRBJ2-3, with D maybe TRBD2 (5 bases). The V end was cut by 0 bases, the J end by 1 base, with 17 bases between. CDR1 is LNHNV and CDR2 is YYDKDF in the germline V gene (reference sequence). The CDR3 runs to 18 residues. The CDR3 region is CATSRDRFGLRGTDTQYF. CDR3 nucleotides: TGTGCCACCAGCAGAGATCGTTTTGGACTCCGGGGCACAGATACGCAGTATTTT.

V gene TRBV6-1 combines with J gene TRBJ2-7, with TRBD2 identical over 9 bases. CDR1 is MNHNS and CDR2 is SASEGT in the germline V gene. The V gene end was trimmed by 8 bases and the J gene end by 3 bases; junction bases not matched to a gene: 5. This CDR3 contains 13 residues. The CDR3 DNA sequence: TGTGCCAGCTGCGGGACTAGCCTCTACGAGCAGTACTTC. This gives the protein CASCGTSLYEQYF.

The V gene is TRBV5-1, the J gene TRBJ2-5, with D possibly TRBD1 on 6 matching bases. Between the trimmed V and J ends, which lost 4 bases and 1 base, there was a span of 8 bases. In germline, CDR1 is SGHRS, CDR2 YFSETQ. The CDR3 is 13 amino acids. This CDR3 reads CASSRDTQETQYF. In DNA form, the CDR3 reads TGCGCCAGCAGCCGGGACACCCAAGAGACCCAGTACTTC.

V gene TRBV9 combines with J gene TRBJ1-3, with D hard to call. The CDR3 consists of 12 residues. Germline V CDR1 and CDR2: SGDLS, YYNGEE. Between the trimmed V and J ends, which lost 4 bases and 4 bases, there was a span of 6 bases. CDR3 sequence (DNA): TGTGCCAGCAGCCCCAGAGGAAACACCATATATTTT. Its protein product is CASSPRGNTIYF. The whole variable domain, remainder taken from reference TRBV9 and TRBJ1-3, is DSGVTQTPKHLITATGQRVTLRCSPRSGDLSVYWYQQSLDQGLQFLIQYYNGEERAKGNILERFSAQQFPDLHSELNLSSLELGDSALYFCASSPRGNTIYFGEGSWLTVV.

The genes are TRBV5-6 and TRBJ2-4, with D uncertain. The length of the CDR3 is 15 residues. Germline loops: CDR1 SGHDT, CDR2 YYEEEE. The V gene lost 1 base and the J gene lost 1 base, with 9 bases spanning the gap. CDR3 DNA sequence: TGTGCCAGCAGCTTGATGGTTAACGCCAAAAACATTCAGTACTTC. It translates to CASSLMVNAKNIQYF.

The V and J genes are TRBV9 and TRBJ2-7; the match to TRBD2 covers 10 bases. The V segment lost 0 bases and the J segment 2 bases; nucleotides outside the gene matches: 5. In germline, CDR1 is SGDLS, CDR2 YYNGEE. This CDR3 contains 16 residues. The CDR3 region is CASSVGGLADTYEQYF. CDR3 DNA: TGTGCCAGCAGCGTAGGAGGACTAGCGGATACCTACGAGCAGTACTTC.

The chain's CDR3 is CASSLKTDQETQYF. The CDR3 coding sequence is TGTGCCAGCAGCTTGAAGACAGACCAAGAGACCCAGTACTTC. The chain recombines TRBV7-9 with TRBJ2-5; the D gene is possibly TRBD1 (5 bases). This CDR3 is 14 amino acids long. Trimming took off 3 bases at V and 0 bases at J, with 8 bases between the two ends. The germline CDR1 and CDR2 sequences are SEHNR and FQNEAQ (reference sequence). Full variable domain (rest looked up from reference TRBV7-9 and TRBJ2-5): DTGVSQNPRHKITKRGQNVTFRCDPISEHNRLYWYRQTLGQGPEFLTYFQNEAQLEKSRLLSDRFSAERPKGSFSTLEIQRTEQGDSAMYLCASSLKTDQETQYFGPGTRLLVL.

V and J are TRBV27 and TRBJ2-1, with 9 bases lining up with TRBD1. CDR3 length equals 14 residues. V was clipped by 2 bases and J by 10 bases; unmatched bases: 6. Germline V lookup: CDR1 MNHEY, CDR2 SMNVEV (reference sequence). CDR3 bases: TGTGCCAGCAGTTTAATGACAGGGGGTCAGGAGCAGTTCTTC. The encoded protein is CASSLMTGGQEQFF.

V gene TRBV7-9 combines with J gene TRBJ2-7; weak D call: TRBD1 (5 bases). V dropped 6 bases and J dropped 7 bases, with 13 bases sitting between them. The CDR3 has 12 residues. Germline assignment: CDR1 SEHNR and CDR2 FQNEAQ (reference sequence). CDR3 bases: TGTGCCAGCAGTCGCGGACACTTAGAGCAGTACTTC. Residues: CASSRGHLEQYF.

This clone occurred once. The chain uses TRBV28 and TRBJ2-3, with D hard to call. The germline V gene encodes CDR1 MDHEN and CDR2 SYDVKM. The CDR3 sequence is 17 residues long. The germline V and J ends were trimmed by 5 bases and 1 base, with 19 bases remaining between them. CDR3 residues: CASSTSQLELGTDTQYF. CDR3 bases: TGTGCCAGCAGTACATCTCAGCTGGAGTTGGGCACAGATACGCAGTATTTT. Complete variable domain (other parts from reference TRBV28 and TRBJ2-3): DVKVTQSSRYLVKRTGEKVFLECVQDMDHENMFWYRQDPGLGLRLIYFSYDVKMKEKGDIPEGYSVSREKKERFSLILESASTNQTSMYLCASSTSQLELGTDTQYFGPGTRLTVL.